The present TCR beta chain was sequenced within a study of T-cell memory formation after mild COVID-19. Study context: TCR clustering was largely donor specific. General observations from the study: Whether second-wave clones peaking at day 37 were SARS-CoV-2 specific went unconfirmed. Detection of some responders pre-infection suggested pre-existing cross-reactive memory T cells participated. Of the contracting clones, CD4+ ones lay mainly in CM and EM, and CD8+ ones in EMRA.

This clonotype has only a few counts. Its antigen is unknown. TCRdb reprocessed the 5' RACE reads with MiXCR, giving one entry per CDR3 protein. The table has 240,000 or so distinct CDR3 sequences, approximately 10% seen once. Germline V gives CDR1 SGDLS, CDR2 YYNGEE. The CDR3 totals 15 residues. V was shortened by 0 bases and J by 1 base, with 11 bases between the two germline ends. V is TRBV9 and J is TRBJ2-7; D uncertain. The material sequenced was PBMCs or a T cell subset sorted from them (not recorded which). The TCR was taken from a man younger than 35 who had mild COVID-19 (a few samples of this study predate the infection). Cell type and time point are not known. The CDR3 region has the DNA TGTGCCAGCAGCGTAGGCGACACTATATCCTACGAGCAGTACTTC. This codes for CASSVGDTISYEQYF. The full variable domain, with the rest looked up from reference TRBV9 and TRBJ2-7, is DSGVTQTPKHLITATGQRVTLRCSPRSGDLSVYWYQQSLDQGLQFLIQYYNGEERAKGNILERFSAQQFPDLHSELNLSSLELGDSALYFCASSVGDTISYEQYFGPGTRLTVT.